The 2 T cell receptor beta chains in this list originate from one sample, sequenced in a study of T-cell memory formation after mild COVID-19. TCRdb processed the 5' RACE reads anew with MiXCR; each CDR3 protein has one entry. Of a few hundred thousand distinct CDR3 sequences listed, about 20% are singletons. The sequenced sample was PBMCs or a T cell subset sorted from them (not recorded which). The receptors were gathered from an adult woman who had mild COVID-19 (a few samples of this study predate the infection). Cell type and time point are not known.

This clonotype has just a few counts. One end of the junction fails to match germline, which may point to a read error. The gene calls are TRBV4-3 and TRBJ2-2, with TRBD2 as a possible D gene (7 bases). CDR3 length equals 17 residues. From germline, CDR1 is LGHNA and CDR2 YSLEER. This CDR3 reads CASSQEHGGAKTGELFF. CDR3 DNA: TGCGCCAGCAGCCAAGAGCATGGGGGGGCGAAGACCGGGGAGCTGTTTTTT.

The table lists this clonotype with many counts. V usage is TRBV18 and J usage is TRBJ2-3; no clear D gene. V lost 3 bases and J 0 bases, leaving 7 bases between the germline ends. From germline, CDR1 is KGHSH and CDR2 LQKENI. The CDR3 covers 14 residues. This chain's CDR3 is CASSPARSTDTQYF. In DNA, the CDR3 is TGTGCCAGCTCACCGGCCAGGAGCACAGATACGCAGTATTTT.